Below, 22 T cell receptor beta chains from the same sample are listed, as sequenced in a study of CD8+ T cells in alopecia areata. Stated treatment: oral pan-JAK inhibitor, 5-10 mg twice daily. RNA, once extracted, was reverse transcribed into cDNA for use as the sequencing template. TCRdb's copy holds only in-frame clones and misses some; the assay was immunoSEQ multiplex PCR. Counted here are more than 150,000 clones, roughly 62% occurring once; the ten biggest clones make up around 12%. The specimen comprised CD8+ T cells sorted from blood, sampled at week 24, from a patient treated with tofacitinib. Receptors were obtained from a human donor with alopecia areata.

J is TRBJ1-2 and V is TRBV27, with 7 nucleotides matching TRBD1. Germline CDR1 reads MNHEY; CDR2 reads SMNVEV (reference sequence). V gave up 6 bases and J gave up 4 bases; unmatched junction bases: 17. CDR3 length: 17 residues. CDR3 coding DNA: TGTGCCAGCAGGCCGGGGGGCAGGGGGATGATGATCTATGGCTACACCTTC. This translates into CASRPGGRGMMIYGYTF.

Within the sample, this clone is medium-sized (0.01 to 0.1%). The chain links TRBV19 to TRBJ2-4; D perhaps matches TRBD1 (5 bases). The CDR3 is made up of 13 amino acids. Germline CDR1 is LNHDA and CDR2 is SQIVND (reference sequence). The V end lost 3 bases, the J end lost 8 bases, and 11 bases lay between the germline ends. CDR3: CASSIGRADIQYF. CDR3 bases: TGTGCCAGTAGTATCGGCAGGGCCGACATTCAGTACTTC. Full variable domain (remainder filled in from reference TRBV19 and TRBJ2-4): DGGITQSPKYLFRKEGQNVTLSCEQNLNHDAMYWYRQDPGQGLRLIYYSQIVNDFQKGDIAEGYSVSREKKESFPLTVTSAQKNPTAFYLCASSIGRADIQYFGAGTRLSVL.

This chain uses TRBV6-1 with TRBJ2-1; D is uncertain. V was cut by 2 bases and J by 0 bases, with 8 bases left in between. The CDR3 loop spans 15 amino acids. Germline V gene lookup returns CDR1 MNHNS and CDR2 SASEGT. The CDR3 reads CASSENYPSYNEQFF. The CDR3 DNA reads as TGTGCCAGCAGTGAAAACTACCCCTCCTACAATGAGCAGTTCTTC.

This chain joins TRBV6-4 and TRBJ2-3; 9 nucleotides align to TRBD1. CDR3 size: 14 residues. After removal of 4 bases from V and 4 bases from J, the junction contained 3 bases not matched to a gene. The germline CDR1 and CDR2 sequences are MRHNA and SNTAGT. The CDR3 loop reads CASSGTGASDTQYF. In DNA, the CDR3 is TGTGCCAGCAGTGGGACAGGGGCGTCAGATACGCAGTATTTT.

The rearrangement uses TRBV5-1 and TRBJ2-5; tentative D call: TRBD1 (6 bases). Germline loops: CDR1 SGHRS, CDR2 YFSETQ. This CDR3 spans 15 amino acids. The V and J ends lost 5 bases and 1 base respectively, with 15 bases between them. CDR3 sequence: CASRNRVVIQETQYF. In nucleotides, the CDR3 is TGCGCCAGCAGGAACAGGGTCGTTATCCAAGAGACCCAGTACTTC.

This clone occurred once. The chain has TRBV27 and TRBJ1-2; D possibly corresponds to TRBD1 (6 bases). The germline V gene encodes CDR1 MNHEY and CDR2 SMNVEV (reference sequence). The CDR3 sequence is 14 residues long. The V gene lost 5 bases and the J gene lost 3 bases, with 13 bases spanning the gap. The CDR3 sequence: CASSASRGHYGYTF. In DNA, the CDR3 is TGTGCCAGCAGTGCGAGCAGGGGTCACTATGGCTACACCTTC.

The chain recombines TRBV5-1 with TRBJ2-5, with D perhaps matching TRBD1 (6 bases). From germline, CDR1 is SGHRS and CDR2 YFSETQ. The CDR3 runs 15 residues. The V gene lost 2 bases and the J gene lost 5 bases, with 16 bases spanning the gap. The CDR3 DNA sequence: TGCGCCAGCAGCTTATCCCAGGGGACCACGGAGACCCAGTACTTC. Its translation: CASSLSQGTTETQYF.

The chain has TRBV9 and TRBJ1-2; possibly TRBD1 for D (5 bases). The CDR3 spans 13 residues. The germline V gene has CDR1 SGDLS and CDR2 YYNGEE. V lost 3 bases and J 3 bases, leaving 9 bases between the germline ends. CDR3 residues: CASSGGTDYGYTF. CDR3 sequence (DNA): TGTGCCAGCAGCGGCGGGACGGACTATGGCTACACCTTC.

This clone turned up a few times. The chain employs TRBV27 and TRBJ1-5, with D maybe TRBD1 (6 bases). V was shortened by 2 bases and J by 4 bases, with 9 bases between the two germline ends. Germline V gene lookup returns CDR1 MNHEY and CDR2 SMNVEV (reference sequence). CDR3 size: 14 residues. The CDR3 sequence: CASSLRGANQPQHF. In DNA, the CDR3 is TGTGCCAGCAGTTTAAGGGGGGCAAATCAGCCCCAGCATTTT.

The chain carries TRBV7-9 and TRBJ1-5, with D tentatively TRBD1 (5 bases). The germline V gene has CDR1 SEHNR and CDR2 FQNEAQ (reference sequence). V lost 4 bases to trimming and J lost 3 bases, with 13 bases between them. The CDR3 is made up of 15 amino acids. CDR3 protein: CASSSTDSYNQPQHF. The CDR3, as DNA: TGTGCCAGCAGCTCGACTGACAGTTACAATCAGCCCCAGCATTTT.

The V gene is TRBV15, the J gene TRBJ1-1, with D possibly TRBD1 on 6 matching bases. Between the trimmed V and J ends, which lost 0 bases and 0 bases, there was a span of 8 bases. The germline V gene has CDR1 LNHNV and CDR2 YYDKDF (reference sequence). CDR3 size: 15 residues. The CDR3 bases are TGTGCCACCAGCAGAGATCGGGGGCTGAACACTGAAGCTTTCTTT. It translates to CATSRDRGLNTEAFF.

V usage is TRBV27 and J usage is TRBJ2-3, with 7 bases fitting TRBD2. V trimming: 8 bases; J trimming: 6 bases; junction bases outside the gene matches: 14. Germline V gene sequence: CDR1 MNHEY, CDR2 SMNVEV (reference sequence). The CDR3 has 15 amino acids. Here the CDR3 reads CASGPLAVAGDTQYF. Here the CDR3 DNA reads TGTGCCAGCGGACCCCTAGCGGTCGCCGGGGATACGCAGTATTTT.

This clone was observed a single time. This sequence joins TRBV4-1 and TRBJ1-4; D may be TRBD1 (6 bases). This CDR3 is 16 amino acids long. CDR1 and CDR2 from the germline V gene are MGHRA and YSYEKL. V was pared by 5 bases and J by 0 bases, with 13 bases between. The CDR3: CASSRQTGATNEKLFF. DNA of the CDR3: TGCGCCAGCAGCAGACAGACAGGTGCAACTAATGAAAAACTGTTTTTT.

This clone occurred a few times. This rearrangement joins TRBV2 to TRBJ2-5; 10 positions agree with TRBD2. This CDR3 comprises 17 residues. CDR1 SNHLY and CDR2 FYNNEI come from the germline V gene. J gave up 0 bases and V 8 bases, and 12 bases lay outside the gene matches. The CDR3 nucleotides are TGTGCCAGCCCTGGGGGGCTAGCGGGGGCCGACCAAGAGACCCAGTACTTC. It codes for CASPGGLAGADQETQYF.

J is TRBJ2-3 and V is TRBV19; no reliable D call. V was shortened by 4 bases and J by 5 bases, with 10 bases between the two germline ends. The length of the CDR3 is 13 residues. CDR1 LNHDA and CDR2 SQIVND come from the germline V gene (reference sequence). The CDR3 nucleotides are TGTGCCAGTAGTAAGATCTCAGGAGATACGCAGTATTTT. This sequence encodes CASSKISGDTQYF.

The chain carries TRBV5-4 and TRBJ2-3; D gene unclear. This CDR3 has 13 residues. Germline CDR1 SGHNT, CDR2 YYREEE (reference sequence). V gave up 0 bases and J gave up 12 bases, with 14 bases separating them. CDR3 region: CASSLERTGVQYF. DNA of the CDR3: TGTGCCAGCAGCTTGGAGAGGACCGGTGTTCAGTATTTT.

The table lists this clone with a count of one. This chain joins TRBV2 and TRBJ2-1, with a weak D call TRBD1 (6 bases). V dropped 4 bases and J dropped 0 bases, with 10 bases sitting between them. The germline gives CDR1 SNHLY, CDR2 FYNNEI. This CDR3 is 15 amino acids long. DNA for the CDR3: TGTGCCAGCAGTGGGGACACGAGCTCCTACAATGAGCAGTTCTTC. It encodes CASSGDTSSYNEQFF.

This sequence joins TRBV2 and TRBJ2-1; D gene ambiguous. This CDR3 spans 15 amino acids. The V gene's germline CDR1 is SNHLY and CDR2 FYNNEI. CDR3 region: CAGDPGHEELNEQFF. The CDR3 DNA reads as TGTGCAGGCGACCCCGGGCACGAGGAGCTCAATGAGCAGTTCTTC.

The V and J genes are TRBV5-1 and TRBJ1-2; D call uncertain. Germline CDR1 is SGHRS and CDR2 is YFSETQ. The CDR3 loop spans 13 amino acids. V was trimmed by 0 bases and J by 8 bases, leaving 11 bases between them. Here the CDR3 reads CASSLAGGDGYTF. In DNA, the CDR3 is TGCGCCAGCAGCTTGGCCGGTGGTGACGGCTACACCTTC.

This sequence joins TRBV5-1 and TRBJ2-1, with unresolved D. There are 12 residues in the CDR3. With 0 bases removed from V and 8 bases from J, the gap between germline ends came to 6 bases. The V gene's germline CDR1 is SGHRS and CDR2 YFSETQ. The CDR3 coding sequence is TGCGCCAGCAGCTTGGCAGTGGATGAGCAGTTCTTC. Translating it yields CASSLAVDEQFF. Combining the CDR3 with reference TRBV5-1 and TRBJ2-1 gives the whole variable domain KAGVTQTPRYLIKTRGQQVTLSCSPISGHRSVSWYQQTPGQGLQFLFEYFSETQRNKGNFPGRFSGRQFSNSRSEMNVSTLELGDSALYLCASSLAVDEQFFGPGTRLTVL.

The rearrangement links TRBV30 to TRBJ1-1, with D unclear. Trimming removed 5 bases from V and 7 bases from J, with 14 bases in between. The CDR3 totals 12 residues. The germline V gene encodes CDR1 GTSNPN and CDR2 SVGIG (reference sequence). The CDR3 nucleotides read TGTGCCTGGGTCCGCACCGTGTTTGAAGCTTTCTTT. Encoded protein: CAWVRTVFEAFF.

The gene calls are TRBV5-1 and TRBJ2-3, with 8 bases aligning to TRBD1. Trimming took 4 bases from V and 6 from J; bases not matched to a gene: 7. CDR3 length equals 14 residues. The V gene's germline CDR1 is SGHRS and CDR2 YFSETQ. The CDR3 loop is CASSDNRDRDTQYF. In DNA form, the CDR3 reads TGCGCCAGCAGCGACAACCGGGACAGGGATACGCAGTATTTT.